The present entry profiles one T cell receptor (beta chain) with its context. Its target antigen remains unknown. Within one base of it there is no much larger clone, and no base qualities were kept. This sample stems from a study of blood T cell repertoires in COVID-19 (dated by TCRdb to 2020 to 2022). The study in broad terms: Samples covering the acute and convalescent phases of COVID-19 were provided by collaborators in the United States, Italy and Spain. The prospective study material was composed of cDNA or gDNA derived from T cells, B-cell-depleted T cells, or PBMCs. Deeply sampled blood TCRbeta repertoires from subjects exposed to, actively infected with, or recovered from COVID-19 were included in the dataset. The repertoires were released in a freely available public database meant as a resource for research on the immune response to SARS-CoV-2. Samples came from the ongoing ImmuneRACE study (first 160 participants) plus 1,254 subjects from 6 global collaborators. Nearly every sample came with metadata listing a de-identified subject ID, COVID-19 status, age in years and sex. Where available, HLA class I and class II types were taken from metadata supplied by the sample provider and were not determined by assay-based typing.

TCRbeta CDR3 regions were amplified from genomic DNA using the immunoSEQ Assay, a bias-controlled multiplex PCR. As for the original processing: Within the assay, amplification of reference gene primers was used to estimate how many nucleated cells each sample contained. Sequence reads were collapsed and filtered to measure the absolute abundance of every unique TCRbeta CDR3 rearrangement. Productive Simpson clonality was computed per sample as the square root of Simpson's diversity index over productive rearrangements. Entries here come from immuneACCESS through TCRdb and include only in-frame sequences with V and J called. Some clones fail to appear in such tables; in the studies checked, an unresolved V gene covers under half of the shortfall, and the cause of the remainder is unknown. D and trimming were read from the DNA, whereas the V and J calls and clone size are those reported in that table. The sample profile shows over 250,000 clones; under 90% of them were found once. The ten largest clonotypes hold 2% to 2.5% of the sample.

Each collaborating institution followed its own protocols to collect whole blood in K2EDTA tubes. For TCRbeta analysis, collaborator samples were shipped as frozen whole blood, as isolated PBMCs, or as DNA extracted from either sample type. Beyond this particular receptor, the publication reports: Clinical and demographic metadata were provided uncurated, with the amount varying by source and participant.

Source material: peripheral blood. This sequence originates from a man between 45 and 60 years old with acute or convalescent COVID-19.

The DNA sequence is given as TGCGCCAGCAGCTTGGTCGGCGGGGAAAAACTGTTTTTT. This gives the protein CASSLVGGEKLFF. The rearranged segments are TRBV5-1 and TRBJ1-4, with the D segment identity uncertain. Reading the germline V gene gives CDR1 SGHRS and CDR2 YFSETQ. V drops 0 bases and J drops 8 bases, leaving 8 bases in between. There are 13 amino acids in the CDR3, from cysteine to phenylalanine inclusive. Solely the CDR3 DNA is kept, with 39 bases framed from the first base.